The 15 T cell receptor beta chains below come from one sample, sequenced in a study of T cell clusters in autoimmune cytopenias. TRB was amplified by touch-down multiplex PCR, primer pools A and B combined. TCRdb reprocessed the multiplex PCR reads and keeps a single row for each CDR3 protein, giving no DNA. The table counts over 6,500 distinct CDR3 sequences; under 25% lies in the top ten. TRB was amplified from approximately 230 ng of peripheral blood genomic DNA per sample. These data were likewise used in another study, on T cell repertoires in aging, cancer and after chemotherapy.

The source material was peripheral blood. The origin of the receptors is a human donor in good health.

The V and J genes are TRBV10-3 and TRBJ2-3. The germline CDR1 and CDR2 sequences are ENHRY and SYGVKD. The length of the CDR3 is 14 residues. CDR3 sequence: CAISVGPSTDTQYF.

J is TRBJ2-2 and V is TRBV5-1; without DNA, the TCRdb call of TRBD1 cannot be checked. Germline V gene sequence: CDR1 SGHRS, CDR2 YFSETQ. CDR3 size: 16 residues. CDR3 residues: CASSLGGQLNTGELFF. Drawing the rest from reference TRBV5-1 and TRBJ2-2, the complete variable domain is KAGVTQTPRYLIKTRGQQVTLSCSPISGHRSVSWYQQTPGQGLQFLFEYFSETQRNKGNFPGRFSGRQFSNSRSEMNVSTLELGDSALYLCASSLGGQLNTGELFFGEGSRLTVL.

The chain links TRBV6-5 to TRBJ1-2; TCRdb's D gene call, TRBD1, goes unchecked for lack of DNA. Germline CDR1 MNHEY, CDR2 SVGAGI. The CDR3 covers 12 residues. The CDR3 region is CASRDGNYGYTF.

The V call is TRBV30, the J call TRBJ1-5; without DNA, the TCRdb call of TRBD1 cannot be checked. There are 13 residues in the CDR3. Germline loops: CDR1 GTSNPN, CDR2 SVGIG (reference sequence). The CDR3 reads CAWSIQGDQPQHF.

This sequence joins TRBV6-1 and TRBJ2-5; lacking DNA, the TRBD2 call made by TCRdb goes unchecked. The length of the CDR3 is 15 residues. The germline V gene encodes CDR1 MNHNS and CDR2 SASEGT. The CDR3 reads CASNRGLAGLETQYF.

The V gene is TRBV5-4, the J gene TRBJ1-4; no DNA is available, so the TRBD1 call from TCRdb remains unchecked. CDR3 length equals 13 residues. Germline V gene sequence: CDR1 SGHNT, CDR2 YYREEE (reference sequence). The CDR3 here is CASSLFRGEKLFF. The full variable domain, with the rest looked up from reference TRBV5-4 and TRBJ1-4, is ETGVTQSPTHLIKTRGQQVTLRCSSQSGHNTVSWYQQALGQGPQFIFQYYREEENGRGNFPPRFSGLQFPNYSSELNVNALELDDSALYLCASSLFRGEKLFFGSGTQLSVL.

The chain carries TRBV19 and TRBJ1-5; the D gene TCRdb calls, TRBD1, cannot be checked with no DNA. Germline CDR1 reads LNHDA; CDR2 reads SQIVND (reference sequence). The CDR3 spans 17 residues. The CDR3 protein is CASSILSTGTDNQPQHF.

This chain joins TRBV11-3 and TRBJ2-7; TCRdb returns TRBD1, unconfirmable since there is no DNA. CDR1 SGHNT and CDR2 YENEEA come from the germline V gene. This CDR3 has 12 residues. The CDR3 here is CASSLGRDEQYF. The full variable domain, its missing parts supplied by reference TRBV11-3 and TRBJ2-7, is EAGVVQSPRYKIIEKKQPVAFWCNPISGHNTLYWYLQNLGQGPELLIRYENEEAVDDSQLPKDRFSAERLKGVDSTLKIQPAELGDSAVYLCASSLGRDEQYFGPGTRLTVT.

The CDR3: CASRDRVYEQYF. This chain connects TRBV6-1 to TRBJ2-7; absent DNA, TCRdb's TRBD1 call cannot be checked. This CDR3 is built from 12 residues. The germline gives CDR1 MNHNS, CDR2 SASEGT.

J is TRBJ1-2 and V is TRBV6-6. Germline V gene sequence: CDR1 MNHNY, CDR2 SVGAGI (reference sequence). The CDR3 is 11 residues long. The CDR3 is CASTGAAGYTF.

The gene calls are TRBV27 and TRBJ2-2; the TRBD1 assignment by TCRdb is unverifiable without DNA. This CDR3 is built from 18 residues. The V gene's germline CDR1 is MNHEY and CDR2 SMNVEV (reference sequence). The CDR3 here is CASSSPPGTGGGAGELFF.

The CDR3 here is CATSSTAGTVVFRGDEKLFF. This chain joins TRBV15 and TRBJ1-4; TCRdb selects TRBD1, and the lack of DNA leaves this call unchecked. There are 20 residues in the CDR3. The germline V gene encodes CDR1 LNHNV and CDR2 YYDKDF (reference sequence). The complete variable domain, with remaining parts taken from reference TRBV15 and TRBJ1-4, reads DAMVIQNPRYQVTQFGKPVTLSCSQTLNHNVMYWYQQKSSQAPKLLFHYYDKDFNNEADTPDNFQSRRPNTSFCFLDIRSPGLGDTAMYLCATSSTAGTVVFRGDEKLFFGSGTQLSVL.

This clonotype counts as medium-sized (0.01 to 0.1%) by frequency. This chain uses TRBV19 with TRBJ2-3. The germline CDR1 and CDR2 sequences are LNHDA and SQIVND (reference sequence). This CDR3 spans 15 amino acids. The CDR3 sequence is CASSPDNLYTDTQYF.

This chain uses TRBV27 with TRBJ1-5; lacking DNA, the TRBD1 call made by TCRdb goes unchecked. Per germline, CDR1 MNHEY and CDR2 SMNVEV (reference sequence). The CDR3 spans 14 residues. The CDR3 loop reads CASWTGYSNQPQHF.

This chain joins TRBV5-1 and TRBJ2-1; the TCRdb call, TRBD2, lacks DNA for checking. CDR3 length: 16 residues. Per the germline V gene, CDR1 is SGHRS and CDR2 is YFSETQ. CDR3 region: CASSLESGLAYNEQFF. The variable domain in full, with the rest retrieved from reference TRBV5-1 and TRBJ2-1, is KAGVTQTPRYLIKTRGQQVTLSCSPISGHRSVSWYQQTPGQGLQFLFEYFSETQRNKGNFPGRFSGRQFSNSRSEMNVSTLELGDSALYLCASSLESGLAYNEQFFGPGTRLTVL.